This T cell receptor beta chain was identified in a study of T cell repertoires in cytomegalovirus infection. This clonotype was seen only a few times. Its antigen is not known. Study results and caveats: There were carriers of CMV plus the relevant HLA, and cumulative public TCR beta family frequency identified them. Dominant in the ex vivo response were TCR beta clonotypes restricted by HLA-C and specific for CMV.

MiXCR, applied by TCRdb to the reads, yields one record per CDR3 protein. The sample records more than 650,000 distinct CDR3 sequences, 35% being singletons. With V trimmed by 6 bases and J by 4 bases, 4 bases remained unmatched. CDR3 size: 15 residues. Per germline, CDR1 ENHRY and CDR2 SYGVKD. Sequencing was performed on PBMCs. The chain recombines TRBV10-3 with TRBJ2-2; 11 bases align to TRBD1. The origin of this receptor is a human donor in good health (CMV status not recorded). Some clones in this sample may be carry-over from other donors' samples. DNA for the CDR3: TGTGCCATCAGGGACAGGGGGCAGGGCACCGGGGAGCTGTTTTTT. Translated, it gives CAIRDRGQGTGELFF.